The 23 T cell receptor beta chains presented below share a single source sample, sequenced in a study of identical twins. One entry per CDR3 protein, called by TCRdb with MiXCR from the 5' RACE reads. This table holds about 1.7 million distinct CDR3 sequences, around 33% found once. The specimen was cord blood. The receptors originated from a newborn girl in good health.

The table lists this clonotype with a few counts. The chain couples TRBV27 to TRBJ1-2, with 8 positions matching TRBD1. This CDR3 contains 14 residues. The trim removed 3 bases at V and 4 bases at J, leaving 4 bases unmatched. Germline-derived CDR1 and CDR2 are MNHEY and SMNVEV (reference sequence). CDR3 DNA: TGTGCCAGCAGTTTTGCAGGGGGCAGCTATGGCTACACCTTC. This codes for CASSFAGGSYGYTF.

The chain uses TRBV7-2 and TRBJ2-7, with D perhaps given as TRBD1 or TRBD2 (6 bases each). This CDR3 has 17 residues. The germline V gene has CDR1 SGHTA and CDR2 FQGNSA. The germline V and J ends were trimmed by 0 bases and 7 bases, with 22 bases remaining between them. The CDR3 reads CASSLAWGARSYNEQYF. The DNA for the CDR3 is TGTGCCAGCAGCTTAGCCTGGGGGGCCCGCTCCTACAATGAGCAGTACTTC.

This sequence joins TRBV28 and TRBJ1-5; weak D call: TRBD1 (5 bases). This CDR3 has 15 residues. The V end lost 5 bases, the J end lost 4 bases, and 15 bases lay between the germline ends. Germline CDR1 and CDR2: MDHEN and SYDVKM. CDR3 amino acids: CASSVRRDQNQPQHF. CDR3 DNA sequence: TGTGCCAGCAGTGTACGCCGGGACCAAAATCAGCCCCAGCATTTT. The whole variable domain, remainder taken from reference TRBV28 and TRBJ1-5, is DVKVTQSSRYLVKRTGEKVFLECVQDMDHENMFWYRQDPGLGLRLIYFSYDVKMKEKGDIPEGYSVSREKKERFSLILESASTNQTSMYLCASSVRRDQNQPQHFGDGTRLSIL.

This clonotype was detected only a few times. The chain uses TRBV4-1 and TRBJ1-2; D is unclear. V lost 1 base and J lost 4, with 13 bases in between. This CDR3 has 15 amino acids. Germline V gene sequence: CDR1 MGHRA, CDR2 YSYEKL. CDR3 nucleotide sequence: TGCGCCAGCAGCCAAGTTGAGTGGGGTACCTATGGCTACACCTTC. Its translation is CASSQVEWGTYGYTF.

This clonotype was detected a few times. The J gene is TRBJ1-2, the V gene TRBV7-2, with D hard to call. CDR1 is SGHTA and CDR2 is FQGNSA in the germline V gene. CDR3 length: 12 amino acids. V was shortened by 3 bases and J by 8 bases, with 10 bases between the two germline ends. In nucleotides, the CDR3 is TGTGCCAGCAGCTTCGAGGGCCGGGGCTACACCTTC. This translates into CASSFEGRGYTF.

Turning to this clonotype: One junction end does not reproduce the germline sequence, and a read error may be involved. V usage is TRBV11-2 and J usage is TRBJ2-1; 10 nucleotides align to TRBD2. CDR3 length: 18 amino acids. From germline, CDR1 is SGHAT and CDR2 FQNNGV. The CDR3 is CASSLDGVAGGGYSEQFF. CDR3 DNA sequence: TGTGCCAGCAGCTTAGATGGGGTAGCGGGAGGAGGGTACAGTGAGCAGTTCTTC. Filled out from reference TRBV11-2 and TRBJ2-1, the complete variable domain reads EAGVAQSPRYKIIEKRQSVAFWCNPISGHATLYWYQQILGQGPKLLIQFQNNGVVDDSQLPKDRFSAERLKGVDSTLKIQPAKLEDSAVYLCASSLDGVAGGGYSEQFFGPGTRLTVL.

The rearrangement joins TRBV6-6 to TRBJ1-2, with 10 bases that match TRBD1. Germline-derived CDR1 and CDR2 are MNHNY and SVGAGI (reference sequence). Trimming at V came to 4 bases and at J to 6 bases, leaving 8 bases not matched to a gene. The CDR3 is 15 amino acids. In nucleotides, the CDR3 is TGTGCCAGCAGTTCCACCACCGGGACAGGGGATGGCTACACCTTC. Translating it yields CASSSTTGTGDGYTF.

This clonotype was seen more than once but under ten times. The chain recombines TRBV4-2 with TRBJ2-2, with 11 bases lining up with TRBD2. Germline assignment: CDR1 LGHNA and CDR2 YNFKEQ. The V segment lost 2 bases and the J segment 1 base; nucleotides outside the gene matches: 0. The CDR3 covers 16 residues. CDR3 sequence (DNA): TGTGCCAGCAGCCAACTAGCGGGGGGGAACACCGGGGAGCTGTTTTTT. Residues: CASSQLAGGNTGELFF.

This chain joins TRBV12-3 or TRBV12-4 and TRBJ1-2; D not certain. V lost 4 bases to trimming and J lost 10 bases, with 16 bases between them. This CDR3 comprises 13 residues. The CDR3, as DNA: TGTGCCAGCAGTTATGAATCCTTTACGGCCTACACCTTC. Its protein is CASSYESFTAYTF.

The chain joins TRBV6-1 to TRBJ1-1; TRBD1 aligns across 8 bases. CDR1 MNHNS and CDR2 SASEGT come from the germline V gene. V trimming: 1 base; J trimming: 5 bases; junction bases outside the gene matches: 12. This CDR3 has 17 amino acids. The CDR3 reads CASSEVSRQGRRTEAFF. DNA for the CDR3: TGTGCCAGCAGTGAAGTTTCTCGACAGGGGAGACGAACTGAAGCTTTCTTT.

This clonotype was seen only a few times. The gene calls are TRBV20-1 and TRBJ1-2; maybe TRBD1 (6 bases). The length of the CDR3 is 14 residues. The V end lost 3 bases, the J end lost 8 bases, and 19 bases lay between the germline ends. Germline lookup yields CDR1 DFQATT and CDR2 SNEGSKA (reference sequence). CDR3 loop: CSARGGRAPRGYTF. CDR3 in DNA: TGCAGTGCTAGGGGGGGCAGGGCCCCTCGGGGCTACACCTTC.

CDR3 nucleotides: TGCAGTGCTTCCCACCCCAGGGGTGGTTCCTATAATTCACCCCTCCACTTT. Its protein is CSASHPRGGSYNSPLHF. This rearrangement joins TRBV20-1 to TRBJ1-6; D may be TRBD1 (6 bases). CDR1 is DFQATT and CDR2 is SNEGSKA in the germline V gene (reference sequence). Deletions cut 5 bases from V and 1 base from J, with 18 bases between. This CDR3 comprises 17 residues.

This rearrangement joins TRBV11-2 to TRBJ2-2; a weak D match, TRBD1 (5 bases). V was trimmed by 3 bases and J by 6 bases, leaving 8 bases between them. Germline V gene data show CDR1 as SGHAT and CDR2 as FQNNGV. The CDR3 length is 13 residues. The CDR3 sequence: CASSFSGPGELFF. The CDR3 DNA reads TGTGCCAGCAGCTTTTCAGGGCCCGGGGAGCTGTTTTTT.

This clonotype was seen only a few times. The chain employs TRBV21-1 and TRBJ2-7; TRBD1, the table's D call, lacks a check against the DNA. TRBV21-1 is reported as a pseudogene. The CDR3 loop spans 14 amino acids. The CDR3 nucleotides are TGTGCCAGCAACCCGGGACAGGGGTTATTCGAGCAGTACTTC. Its translation is CASNPGQGLFEQYF.

The chain uses TRBV6-4 and TRBJ1-5, with 7 positions matching TRBD1. CDR3 length: 15 amino acids. With 1 base clipped from V and 7 bases from J, the junction kept 7 bases outside the gene matches. Germline CDR1 reads MRHNA; CDR2 reads SNTAGT. The CDR3 DNA is TGTGCCAGCAGTGACTGTGGACAGGTCAAGCAGCCCCAGCATTTT. It codes for CASSDCGQVKQPQHF.

This clonotype occurred a few times. The V call is TRBV20-1, the J call TRBJ1-1, with D tentatively TRBD1 (6 bases). This CDR3 contains 14 residues. The germline gives CDR1 DFQATT, CDR2 SNEGSKA (reference sequence). The V end lost 0 bases, the J end lost 2 bases, and 10 bases lay between the germline ends. The CDR3 loop reads CSAREPTGNTEAFF. In DNA form, the CDR3 reads TGCAGTGCTAGAGAGCCGACAGGCAACACTGAAGCTTTCTTT.

A few counts support this clonotype. CDR3 loop: CASSQDRIDRATGELFF. Written as DNA, the CDR3 is TGCGCCAGCAGCCAAGATCGAATAGACAGGGCAACCGGGGAGCTGTTTTTT. This chain connects TRBV4-1 to TRBJ2-2; TRBD1 aligns across 7 bases. There are 17 residues in the CDR3. The germline V gene has CDR1 MGHRA and CDR2 YSYEKL. Trimming cost V 0 bases and J 5 bases; bases outside gene matches: 9.

The rearrangement joins TRBV21-1 to TRBJ2-3; the DNA was not compared with TRBD2, the D call given in the table. TRBV21-1 is flagged as a pseudogene. The CDR3 spans 16 residues. The CDR3: CASTKGEREGTDTQYF. CDR3 coding DNA: TGTGCCAGCACCAAAGGAGAGCGGGAGGGCACAGATACGCAGTATTTT.

Only a few counts were recorded for this clonotype. V is TRBV29-1 and J is TRBJ1-5; no clear D gene. Trimming cost V 7 bases and J 4 bases, with 5 bases left between them. Germline-derived CDR1 and CDR2 are SQVTM and ANQGSEA. CDR3 length: 10 amino acids. The CDR3, as DNA: TGCAGCGCTCTAAATCAGCCCCAGCATTTT. Translated: CSALNQPQHF. The full variable domain, in which reference TRBV29-1 and TRBJ1-5 provide the parts outside the CDR3, is SAVISQKPSRDICQRGTSLTIQCQVDSQVTMMFWYRQQPGQSLTLIATANQGSEATYESGFVIDKFPISRPNLTFSTLTVSNMSPEDSSIYLCSALNQPQHFGDGTRLSIL.

This clonotype was seen once. The chain has TRBV2 and TRBJ2-1; D may be TRBD1 (5 bases). The end of the DNA fits TRBJ2-7 better, so the J call may be wrong. Germline-derived CDR1 and CDR2 are SNHLY and FYNNEI. This CDR3 is built from 13 residues. CDR3 region: CASTQTAYNEQYF. DNA of the CDR3: TGTGCCAGCACCCAGACAGCCTACAATGAGCAGTACTTC.

The gene calls are TRBV6-5 and TRBJ2-5; 10 nucleotides match TRBD2. Per the germline V gene, CDR1 is MNHEY and CDR2 is SVGAGI. The CDR3 consists of 16 residues. J gave up 2 bases and V 4 bases, and 7 bases lay outside the gene matches. CDR3: CASSLRVAGGQETQYF. CDR3 coding DNA: TGTGCCAGCAGTTTGAGGGTAGCGGGGGGACAAGAGACCCAGTACTTC.

A few counts support this clonotype. This rearrangement joins TRBV4-2 to TRBJ1-4; D is ambiguous. Between the trimmed V and J ends, which lost 2 bases and 8 bases, there was a span of 15 bases. Germline CDR1 LGHNA, CDR2 YNFKEQ. CDR3 length: 15 residues. CDR3 region: CASSQQVGWEEKLFF. CDR3 coding DNA: TGTGCCAGCAGCCAACAAGTAGGGTGGGAGGAAAAACTGTTTTTT.

This clonotype appeared a few times. The CDR3 DNA is TGCGCCAGCAGCTTGGCGGCTCGAGGGAGGATCACCGGGGAGCTGTTTTTT. It is translated as CASSLAARGRITGELFF. V gene TRBV5-1 combines with J gene TRBJ2-2; TRBD2 might be the D (6 bases). CDR1 and CDR2 (germline): SGHRS, YFSETQ. Trimming cost V 0 bases and J 4 bases, with 16 bases left between them. The CDR3 loop spans 17 amino acids.